This T cell receptor (beta chain) was identified in a study of human T cells and chemical hapten exposure. As for time point: patch test 3, about 24 weeks after DPC sensitization. Treatment reported: therapeutic diphenylcyclopropenone sensitization with weekly scalp DPC. Each CDR3 protein is one row after TCRdb ran MiXCR on the RACE reads. Among 180,000 or so distinct CDR3 sequences listed, under 25% were seen once. This CDR3 comprises 16 residues. CDR1 is LGHNA and CDR2 is YNFKEQ in the germline V gene. Trimming left V 0 bases short and J 7 bases short, with 19 bases between. This chain links TRBV4-2 with TRBJ2-7; D tentatively reads TRBD1 or TRBD2 (5 bases each). Sequencing was performed on whole blood, taken in connection with sensitization to the hapten diphenylcyclopropenone (DPC). The TCR was taken from a woman aged 40 to 49 with alopecia areata. Some clones in this sample may be carry-over from other donors' samples. DNA of the CDR3: TGTGCCAGCAGCCAAGATCTTGGGACCGCTACGATGGAGCAGTACTTC. Translation: CASSQDLGTATMEQYF.